This is a list of T cell receptor beta chains from one sample in a study of beta chain features in type 1 diabetes. The method was immunoSEQ multiplex PCR; TCRdb's version includes in-frame clones alone and lacks a portion of them. The sample holds under 300,000 clones; 24% are singletons and the top ten take more than 0.009%. Material: naive CD4+ T cells from blood. The receptors originated from a woman between 25 and 40 years old with type 1 diabetes. Each CDR3 is given without its conserved first and last residue. The order of the fields is V gene, J gene, CDR3 protein.

TRBV15,TRBJ2-2,ATSRSLAGTGELF
TRBV9,TRBJ2-3,ASSVGSPPGTDTQY
TRBV29-1,TRBJ2-1,SVEDRYSGRGYEQF
TRBV29-1,TRBJ2-1,SEQRLRLAPYNEQF
TRBV30,TRBJ2-1,AFPLKWTSGSSYNEQF
TRBV5-1,TRBJ2-5,ASSSGLAGEETQY
TRBV14,TRBJ2-6,ASSRGTGSGANVLT
TRBV9,TRBJ1-5,ASSVEGSGQPQH
TRBV7-9,TRBJ1-2,ASSRTVGYT
TRBV4-1,TRBJ1-2,ASSQDPTGRNWRYT
TRBV7-9,TRBJ2-7,ASSLSGTGFYEQY
TRBV6-5,TRBJ2-7,ASSYQKPGQGYEQY
TRBV10-3,TRBJ2-5,AISEPPGLAGLQTQY
TRBV7-3,TRBJ1-2,ASSDRDKNYGYT
TRBV2,TRBJ2-5,ASSAGLGGETQY
TRBV9,TRBJ2-3,ASSVRAGGTDTQY
TRBV7-8,TRBJ2-2,ASSLGLAETGELF
TRBV5-6,TRBJ1-5,ASSLVDSNQPQH
TRBV5-1,TRBJ2-5,ASSFGRDRQETQY
TRBV7-2,TRBJ2-7,ASSLIFYEQY
TRBV6-1,TRBJ2-7,ASSGLADYEQY
TRBV6-5,TRBJ2-1,ASSYSGNPYNEQF
TRBV7-9,TRBJ2-3,ASSGTSGSTDTQY
TRBV10-3,TRBJ2-2,AITGNTGELF